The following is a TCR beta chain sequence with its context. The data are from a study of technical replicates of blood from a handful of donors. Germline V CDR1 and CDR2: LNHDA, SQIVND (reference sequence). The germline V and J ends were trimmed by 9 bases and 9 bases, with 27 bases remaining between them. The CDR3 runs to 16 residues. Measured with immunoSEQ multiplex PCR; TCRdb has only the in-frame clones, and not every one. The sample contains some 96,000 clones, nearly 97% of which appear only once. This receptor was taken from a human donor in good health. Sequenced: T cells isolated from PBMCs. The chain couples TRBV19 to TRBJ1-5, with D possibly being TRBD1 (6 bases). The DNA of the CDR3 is TGTGCCAGAAGAGGGCTAAACAGGGTTGGGTTGGGGCCCCAGCATTTT. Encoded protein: CARRGLNRVGLGPQHF.